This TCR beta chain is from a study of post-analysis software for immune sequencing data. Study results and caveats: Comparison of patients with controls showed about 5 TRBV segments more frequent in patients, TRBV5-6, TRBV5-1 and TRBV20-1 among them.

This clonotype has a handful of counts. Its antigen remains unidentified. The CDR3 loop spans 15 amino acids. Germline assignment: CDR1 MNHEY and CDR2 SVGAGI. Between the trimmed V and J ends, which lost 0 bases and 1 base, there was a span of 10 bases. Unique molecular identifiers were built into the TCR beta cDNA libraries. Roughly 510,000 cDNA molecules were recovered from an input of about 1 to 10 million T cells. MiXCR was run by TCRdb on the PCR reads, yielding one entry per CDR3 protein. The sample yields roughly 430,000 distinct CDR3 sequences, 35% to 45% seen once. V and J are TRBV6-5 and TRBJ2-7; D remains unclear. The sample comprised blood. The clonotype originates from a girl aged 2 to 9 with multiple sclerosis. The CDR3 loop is CASSYSGLESYEQYF. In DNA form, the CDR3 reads TGTGCCAGCAGTTACTCGGGCCTCGAGTCCTACGAGCAGTACTTC.